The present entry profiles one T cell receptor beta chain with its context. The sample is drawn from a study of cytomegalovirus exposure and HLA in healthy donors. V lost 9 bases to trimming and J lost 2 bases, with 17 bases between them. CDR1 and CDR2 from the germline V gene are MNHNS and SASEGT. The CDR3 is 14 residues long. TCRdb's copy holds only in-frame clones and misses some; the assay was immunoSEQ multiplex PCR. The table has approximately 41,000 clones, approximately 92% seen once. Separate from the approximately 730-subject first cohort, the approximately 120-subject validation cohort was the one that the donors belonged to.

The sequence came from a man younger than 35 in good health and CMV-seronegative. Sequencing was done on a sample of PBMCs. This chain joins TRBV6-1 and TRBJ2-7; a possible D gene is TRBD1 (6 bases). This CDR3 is CASIFRGGTYEQYF. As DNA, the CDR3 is TGTGCCAGTATCTTCAGGGGCGGCACCTACGAGCAGTACTTC.